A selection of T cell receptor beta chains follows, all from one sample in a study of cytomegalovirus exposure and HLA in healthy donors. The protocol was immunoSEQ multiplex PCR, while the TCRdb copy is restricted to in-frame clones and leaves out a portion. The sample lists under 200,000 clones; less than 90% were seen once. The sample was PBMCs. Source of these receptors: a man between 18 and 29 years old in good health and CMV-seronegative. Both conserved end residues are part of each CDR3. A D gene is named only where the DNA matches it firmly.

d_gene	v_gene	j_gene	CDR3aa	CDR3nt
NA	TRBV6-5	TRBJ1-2	CASSYSRGSGYTF	TGTGCCAGCAGTTACTCGCGGGGCAGTGGCTACACCTTC
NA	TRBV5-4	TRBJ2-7	CASSLAAAGWGSYEQYF	TGTGCCAGCAGCTTGGCGGCGGCAGGGTGGGGCTCCTACGAGCAGTACTTC
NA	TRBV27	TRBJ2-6	CASSLGGGATSGANVLTF	TGTGCCAGCAGCTTAGGTGGGGGGGCAACCTCTGGGGCCAACGTCCTGACTTTC
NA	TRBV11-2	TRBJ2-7	CASSLKAGSSYEQYF	TGTGCCAGCAGCTTAAAGGCGGGGAGCTCCTACGAGCAGTACTTC
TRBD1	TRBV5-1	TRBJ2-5	CASSSLGQYQETQYF	TGCGCCAGCAGCTCCCTGGGACAGTACCAAGAGACCCAGTACTTC
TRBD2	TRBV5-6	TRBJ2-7	CASSLALTSDSYEQYF	TGTGCCAGCAGCTTGGCTTTGACTAGCGACAGCTACGAGCAGTACTTC
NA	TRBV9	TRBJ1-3	CASGGALGNTIYF	TGTGCCAGCGGGGGGGCGCTTGGAAACACCATATATTTT
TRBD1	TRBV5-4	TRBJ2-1	CASSSGTGGIYEQFF	TGTGCCAGCAGCTCCGGGACAGGGGGCATCTATGAGCAGTTCTTC
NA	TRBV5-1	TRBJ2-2	CASSLQEANTGELFF	TGCGCCAGCAGCTTGCAGGAAGCGAACACCGGGGAGCTGTTTTTT
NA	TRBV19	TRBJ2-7	CASRRDTLSYEQYF	TGTGCCAGTAGACGGGACACCCTCTCCTACGAGCAGTACTTC
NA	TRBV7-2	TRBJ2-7	CASRKQGGIGYEQYF	TGTGCCAGCAGAAAGCAGGGCGGGATCGGTTACGAGCAGTACTTC
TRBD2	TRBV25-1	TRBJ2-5	CASSRSGGETQYF	TGTGCCAGCAGTAGGTCGGGGGGGGAGACCCAGTACTTC
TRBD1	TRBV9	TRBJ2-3	CASSLPTGYTDTQYF	TGTGCCAGCAGCTTACCGACAGGGTACACAGATACGCAGTATTTT
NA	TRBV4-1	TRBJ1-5	CASSRFGGRSSNQPQHF	TGCGCCAGCAGCCGCTTCGGGGGGCGATCTAGCAATCAGCCCCAGCATTTT
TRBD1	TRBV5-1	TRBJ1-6	CASRFGQGAVSPLHF	TGCGCCAGTCGTTTCGGACAGGGGGCAGTTTCACCCCTCCACTTT